This T cell receptor (beta chain) was obtained from a study of identical twins. Notes on the study in general: With abundant cord blood beta clonotypes, insertions were fewer; memory repertoires showed no such pattern.

Regarding this clonotype: As yet, its antigen is unknown.

From germline, CDR1 is SGHVS and CDR2 FQNEAQ. The junction had 10 bases not matched to a gene; V was cut back by 2 bases and J by 10 bases. The CDR3 extends over 16 amino acids. Everyone who gave samples was a healthy Caucasian. In TCRdb, the 5' RACE reads were re-called with MiXCR into one record per CDR3 protein. The table includes about 700,000 distinct CDR3 sequences, roughly 6% detected once. Sequencing was done on a sample of naive T cells sorted from blood. This TCR derives from a young man in good health. The chain employs TRBV7-8 and TRBJ2-1; 11 positions match TRBD2. The chain's CDR3 is CASSLMGLADDSEQFF. In nucleotides, the CDR3 is TGTGCCAGCAGCTTAATGGGACTAGCGGATGACAGCGAGCAGTTCTTC.